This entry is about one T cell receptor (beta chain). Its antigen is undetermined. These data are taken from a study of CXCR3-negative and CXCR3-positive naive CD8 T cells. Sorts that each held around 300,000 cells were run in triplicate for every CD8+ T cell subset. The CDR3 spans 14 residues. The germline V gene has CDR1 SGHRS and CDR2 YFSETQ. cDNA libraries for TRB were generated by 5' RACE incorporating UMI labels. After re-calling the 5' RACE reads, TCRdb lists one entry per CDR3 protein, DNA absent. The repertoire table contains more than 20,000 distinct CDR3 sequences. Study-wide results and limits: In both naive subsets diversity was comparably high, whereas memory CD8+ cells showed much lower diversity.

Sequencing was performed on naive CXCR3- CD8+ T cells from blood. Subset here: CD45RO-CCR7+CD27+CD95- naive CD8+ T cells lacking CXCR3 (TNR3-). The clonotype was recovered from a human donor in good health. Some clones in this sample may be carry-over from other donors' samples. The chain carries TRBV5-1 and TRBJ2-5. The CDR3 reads CASRSDGYQETQYF.